This TCR beta chain was found in a study of control samples from healthy donors and cancer patients. The data were produced by immunoSEQ multiplex PCR, yet TCRdb's version contains in-frame clones alone and is incomplete. The sample lists approximately 160,000 clones, about 94% occurring once. This clone was detected only a few times. The CDR3 sequence is 14 residues long. The ends were cut back, 4 bases at V and 3 bases at J, with 10 bases in the middle. CDR1 SGHVS and CDR2 FQNEAQ come from the germline V gene. This rearrangement joins TRBV7-8 to TRBJ1-5, with D perhaps matching TRBD1 (5 bases). Sequencing was performed on blood. This receptor was identified in a woman aged 55-69 years in good health. This chain's CDR3 is CASSSDSPNQPQHF. CDR3 DNA: TGTGCCAGCAGCTCCGACAGTCCCAATCAGCCCCAGCATTTT.